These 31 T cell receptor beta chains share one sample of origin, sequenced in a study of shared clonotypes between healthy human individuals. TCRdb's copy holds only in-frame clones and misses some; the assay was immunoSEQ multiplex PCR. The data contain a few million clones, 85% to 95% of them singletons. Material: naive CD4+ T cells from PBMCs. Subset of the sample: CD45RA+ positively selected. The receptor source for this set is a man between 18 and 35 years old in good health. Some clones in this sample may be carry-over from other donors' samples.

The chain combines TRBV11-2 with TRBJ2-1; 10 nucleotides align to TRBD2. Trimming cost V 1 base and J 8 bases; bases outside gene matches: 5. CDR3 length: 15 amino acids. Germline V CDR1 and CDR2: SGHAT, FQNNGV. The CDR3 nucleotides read TGTGCCAGCAGCTTAGTACCTAGCGGGAGATATGAGCAGTTCTTC. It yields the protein CASSLVPSGRYEQFF.

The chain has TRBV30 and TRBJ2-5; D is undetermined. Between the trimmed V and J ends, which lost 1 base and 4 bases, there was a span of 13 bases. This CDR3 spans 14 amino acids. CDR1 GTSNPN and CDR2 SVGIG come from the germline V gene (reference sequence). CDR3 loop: CAWSDSRFRETQYF. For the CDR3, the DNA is TGTGCCTGGAGTGATTCGAGGTTCCGAGAGACCCAGTACTTC.

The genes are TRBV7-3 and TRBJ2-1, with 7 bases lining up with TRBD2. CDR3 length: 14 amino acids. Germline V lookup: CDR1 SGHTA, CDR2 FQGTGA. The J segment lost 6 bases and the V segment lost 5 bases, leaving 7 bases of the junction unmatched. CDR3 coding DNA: TGTGCCAGCAGCCCTTCTAGCGGACCCAATGAGCAGTTCTTC. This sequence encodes CASSPSSGPNEQFF.

CDR3 region: CASSPDLSTGELFF. CDR3 sequence (DNA): TGTGCCAGCAGTCCGGACTTATCCACCGGGGAGCTGTTTTTT. V gene TRBV6-6 combines with J gene TRBJ2-2; D might be TRBD2 (5 bases). V was pared by 5 bases and J by 4 bases, with 11 bases between. CDR1 MNHNY and CDR2 SVGAGI come from the germline V gene (reference sequence). The CDR3 spans 14 residues.

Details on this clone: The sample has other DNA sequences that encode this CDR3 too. The CDR3 region has the DNA TGCGCCAGCAGCTTGGGGGTAGCAGGCTCCTACAATGAGCAGTTCTTC. This codes for CASSLGVAGSYNEQFF. The chain joins TRBV5-1 to TRBJ2-1; D gene ambiguous. CDR1 and CDR2 from the germline V gene are SGHRS and YFSETQ. The ends were cut back, 0 bases at V and 0 bases at J, with 10 bases in the middle. The CDR3 is 16 residues long.

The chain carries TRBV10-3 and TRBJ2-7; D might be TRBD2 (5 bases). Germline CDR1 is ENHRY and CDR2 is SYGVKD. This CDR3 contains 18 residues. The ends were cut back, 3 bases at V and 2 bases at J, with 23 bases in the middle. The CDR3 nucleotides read TGTGCCATCAGTGACAACACTAGAGACGCGGCGTCCCCCTACGAGCAGTACTTC. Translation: CAISDNTRDAASPYEQYF.

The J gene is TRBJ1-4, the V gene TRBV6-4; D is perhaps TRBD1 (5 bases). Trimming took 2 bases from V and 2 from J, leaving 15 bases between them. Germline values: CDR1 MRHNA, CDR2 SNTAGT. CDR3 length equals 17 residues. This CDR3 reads CASSDGAPGATNEKLFF. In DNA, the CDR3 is TGTGCCAGCAGTGACGGGGCCCCCGGGGCTACTAATGAAAAACTGTTTTTT.

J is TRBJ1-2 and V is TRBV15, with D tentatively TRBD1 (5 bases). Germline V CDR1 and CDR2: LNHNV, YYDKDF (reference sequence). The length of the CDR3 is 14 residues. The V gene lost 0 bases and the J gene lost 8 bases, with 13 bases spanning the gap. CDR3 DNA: TGTGCCACCAGCAGAGACGAGGGGCACGGAGGCTACACCTTC. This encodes CATSRDEGHGGYTF.

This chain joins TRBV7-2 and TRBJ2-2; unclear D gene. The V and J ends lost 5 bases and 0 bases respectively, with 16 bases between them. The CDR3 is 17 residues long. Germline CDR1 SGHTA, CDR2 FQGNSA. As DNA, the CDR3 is TGTGCCAGCAGCCCCCAACCTCCTGGGGCGAACACCGGGGAGCTGTTTTTT. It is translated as CASSPQPPGANTGELFF.

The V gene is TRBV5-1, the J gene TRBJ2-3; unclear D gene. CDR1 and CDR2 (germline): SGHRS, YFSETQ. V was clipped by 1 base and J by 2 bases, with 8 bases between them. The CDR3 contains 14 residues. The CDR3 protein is CASSLPTYTDTQYF. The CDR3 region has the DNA TGCGCCAGCAGCTTGCCCACCTACACAGATACGCAGTATTTT.

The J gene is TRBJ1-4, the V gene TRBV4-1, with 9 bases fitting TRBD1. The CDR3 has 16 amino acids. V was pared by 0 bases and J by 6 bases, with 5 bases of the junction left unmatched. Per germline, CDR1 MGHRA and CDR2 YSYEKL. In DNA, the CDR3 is TGCGCCAGCAGCCAAGATCGGGGACAGGGATATGAAAAACTGTTTTTT. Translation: CASSQDRGQGYEKLFF.

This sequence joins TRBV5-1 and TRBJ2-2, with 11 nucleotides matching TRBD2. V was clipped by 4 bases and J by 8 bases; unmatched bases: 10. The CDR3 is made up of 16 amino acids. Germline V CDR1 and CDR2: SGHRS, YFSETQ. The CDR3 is CASSGGLAEDVGELFF. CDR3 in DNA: TGCGCCAGCAGCGGGGGACTAGCGGAAGACGTAGGGGAGCTGTTTTTT.

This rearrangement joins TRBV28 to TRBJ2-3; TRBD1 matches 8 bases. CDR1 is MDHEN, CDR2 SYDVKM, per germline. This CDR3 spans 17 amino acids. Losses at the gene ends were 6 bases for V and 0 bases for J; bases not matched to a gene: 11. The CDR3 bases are TGTGCCAGCAGCCCCCGGGACAGGCCCCCTAGCACAGATACGCAGTATTTT. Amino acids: CASSPRDRPPSTDTQYF.

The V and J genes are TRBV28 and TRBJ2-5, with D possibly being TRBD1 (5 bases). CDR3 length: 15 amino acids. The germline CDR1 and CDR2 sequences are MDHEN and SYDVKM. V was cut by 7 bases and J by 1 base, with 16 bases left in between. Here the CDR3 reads CASTPYRHTQETQYF. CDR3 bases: TGTGCCAGCACCCCATACAGGCATACCCAAGAGACCCAGTACTTC.

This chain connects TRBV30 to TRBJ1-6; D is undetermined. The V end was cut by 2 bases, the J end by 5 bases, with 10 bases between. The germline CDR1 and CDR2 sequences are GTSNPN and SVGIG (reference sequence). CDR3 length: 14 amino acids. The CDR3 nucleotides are TGTGCCTGGAGTAGAGGGAATGATAATTCACCCCTCCACTTT. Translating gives CAWSRGNDNSPLHF.

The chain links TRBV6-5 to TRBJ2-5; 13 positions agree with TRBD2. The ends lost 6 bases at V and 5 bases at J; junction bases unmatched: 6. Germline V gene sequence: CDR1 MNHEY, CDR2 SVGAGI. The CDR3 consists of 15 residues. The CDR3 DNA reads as TGTGCCAGCAGCCCAGGGACTAGCGGGATGGAGACCCAGTACTTC. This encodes CASSPGTSGMETQYF.

CDR3 nucleotide sequence: TGTGCCTGGACTAATCAGGGTTCGGGAAACACCATATATTTT. Protein product: CAWTNQGSGNTIYF. V gene TRBV30 combines with J gene TRBJ1-3; maybe TRBD1 (5 bases). The V and J ends lost 4 bases and 4 bases respectively, with 14 bases between them. CDR1 and CDR2 (germline): GTSNPN, SVGIG (reference sequence). The CDR3 runs to 14 residues.

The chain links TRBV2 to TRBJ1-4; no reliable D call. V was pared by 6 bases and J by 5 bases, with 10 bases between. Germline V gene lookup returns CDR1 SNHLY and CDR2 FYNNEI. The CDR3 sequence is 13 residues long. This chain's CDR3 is CASRPGLNEKLFF. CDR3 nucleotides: TGTGCCAGCAGACCGGGCTTAAATGAAAAACTGTTTTTT.

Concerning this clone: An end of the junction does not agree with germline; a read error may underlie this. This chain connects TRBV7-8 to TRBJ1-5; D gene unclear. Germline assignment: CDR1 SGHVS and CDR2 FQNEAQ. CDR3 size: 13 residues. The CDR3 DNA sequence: TGTGCCAGCAGCCTAGCAGGATTCCAGCCCCAGCATTTT. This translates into CASSLAGFQPQHF.

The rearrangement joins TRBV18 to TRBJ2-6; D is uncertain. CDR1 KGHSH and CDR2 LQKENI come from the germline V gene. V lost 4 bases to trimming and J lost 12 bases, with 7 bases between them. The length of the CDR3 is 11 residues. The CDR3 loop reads CASSLDGVLTF. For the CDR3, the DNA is TGTGCCAGCTCACTTGACGGCGTCCTGACTTTC.

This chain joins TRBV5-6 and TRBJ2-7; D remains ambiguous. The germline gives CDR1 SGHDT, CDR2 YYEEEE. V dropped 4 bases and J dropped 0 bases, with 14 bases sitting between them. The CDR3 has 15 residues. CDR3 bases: TGTGCCAGCAGCCTCCCGGATTGGAGCTCCTACGAGCAGTACTTC. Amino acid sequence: CASSLPDWSSYEQYF.

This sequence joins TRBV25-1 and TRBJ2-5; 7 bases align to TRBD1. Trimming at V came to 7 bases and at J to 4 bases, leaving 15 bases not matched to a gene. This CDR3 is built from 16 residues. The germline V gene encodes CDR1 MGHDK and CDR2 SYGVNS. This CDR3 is CASTLSLIQGRETQYF. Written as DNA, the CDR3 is TGTGCCAGCACCCTTTCTCTCATACAGGGGCGAGAGACCCAGTACTTC.

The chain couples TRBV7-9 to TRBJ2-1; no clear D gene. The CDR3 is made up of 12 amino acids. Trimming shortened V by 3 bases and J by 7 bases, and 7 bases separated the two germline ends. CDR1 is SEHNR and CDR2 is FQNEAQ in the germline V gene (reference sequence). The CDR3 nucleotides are TGTGCCAGCAGCTTTACTCCTAATGAGCAGTTCTTC. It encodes CASSFTPNEQFF. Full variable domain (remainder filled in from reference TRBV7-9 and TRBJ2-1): DTGVSQNPRHKITKRGQNVTFRCDPISEHNRLYWYRQTLGQGPEFLTYFQNEAQLEKSRLLSDRFSAERPKGSFSTLEIQRTEQGDSAMYLCASSFTPNEQFFGPGTRLTVL.

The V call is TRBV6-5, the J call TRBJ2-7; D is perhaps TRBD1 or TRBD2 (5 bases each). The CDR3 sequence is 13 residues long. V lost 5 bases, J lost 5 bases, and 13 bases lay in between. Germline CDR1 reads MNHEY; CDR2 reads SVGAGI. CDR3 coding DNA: TGTGCCAGCAGTCCTGGGACCCCGAACGAGCAGTACTTC. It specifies CASSPGTPNEQYF.

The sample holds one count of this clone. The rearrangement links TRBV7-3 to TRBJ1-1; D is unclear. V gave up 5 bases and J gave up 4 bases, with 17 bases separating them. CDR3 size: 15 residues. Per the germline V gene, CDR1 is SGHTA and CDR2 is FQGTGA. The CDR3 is CASSDRGVPVTEAFF. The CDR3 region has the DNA TGTGCCAGCAGCGACCGTGGGGTCCCCGTCACTGAAGCTTTCTTT.

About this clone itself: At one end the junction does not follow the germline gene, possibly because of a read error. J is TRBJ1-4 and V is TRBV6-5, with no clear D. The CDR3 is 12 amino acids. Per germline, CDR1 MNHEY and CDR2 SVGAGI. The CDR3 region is CAISATDEKLFF. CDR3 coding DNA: TGTGCCATCAGTGCCACTGATGAAAAACTGTTTTTT.

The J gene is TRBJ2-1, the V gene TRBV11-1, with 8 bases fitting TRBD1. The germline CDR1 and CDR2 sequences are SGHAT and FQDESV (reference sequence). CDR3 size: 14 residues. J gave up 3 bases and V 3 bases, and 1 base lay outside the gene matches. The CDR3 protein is CASSFRGRYNEQFF. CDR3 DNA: TGTGCCAGCAGCTTCAGGGGGCGCTACAATGAGCAGTTCTTC.

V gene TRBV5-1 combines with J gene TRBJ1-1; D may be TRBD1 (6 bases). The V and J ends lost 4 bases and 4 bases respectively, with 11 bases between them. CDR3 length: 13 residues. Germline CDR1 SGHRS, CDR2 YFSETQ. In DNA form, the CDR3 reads TGCGCCAGCAGCCTAGGACAGCCCACTGAAGCTTTCTTT. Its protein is CASSLGQPTEAFF.

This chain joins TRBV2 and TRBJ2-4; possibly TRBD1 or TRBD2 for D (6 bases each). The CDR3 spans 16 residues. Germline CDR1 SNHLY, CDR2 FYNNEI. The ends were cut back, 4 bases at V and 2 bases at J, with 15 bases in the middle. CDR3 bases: TGTGCCAGCAGTGGTGAGGGGGGACTGTCCAAAAACATTCAGTACTTC. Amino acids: CASSGEGGLSKNIQYF.

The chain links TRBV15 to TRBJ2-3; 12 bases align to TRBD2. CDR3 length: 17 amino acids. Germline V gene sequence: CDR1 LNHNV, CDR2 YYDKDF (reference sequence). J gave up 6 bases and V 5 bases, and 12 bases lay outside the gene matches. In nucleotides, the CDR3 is TGTGCCACCAGCCCAACGAGCAGGACTAGCGGGAAGGATACGCAGTATTTT. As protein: CATSPTSRTSGKDTQYF.

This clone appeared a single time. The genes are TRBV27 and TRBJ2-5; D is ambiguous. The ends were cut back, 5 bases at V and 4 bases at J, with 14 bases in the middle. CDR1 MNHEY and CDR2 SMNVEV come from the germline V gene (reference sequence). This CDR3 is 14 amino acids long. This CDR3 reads CASSGIGRLETQYF. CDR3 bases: TGTGCCAGCAGTGGAATCGGTCGGTTAGAGACCCAGTACTTC.